A single sample is the source of the 24 T cell receptor beta chains below, sequenced in a study of cytomegalovirus exposure and HLA in healthy donors. The primer mix had 60 Vbeta and 13 Jbeta primers. Clones were sequenced by immunoSEQ multiplex PCR, and TCRdb holds only the in-frame ones, with some missing. The sample has about 130,000 clones; 60% to 80% are singletons. Sequenced: PBMCs. The source of these receptors is a woman in her sixties or seventies in good health and CMV-seropositive.

A few counts support this clone. This sequence joins TRBV5-1 and TRBJ1-5; D unresolved. With 0 bases removed from V and 7 bases from J, the gap between germline ends came to 14 bases. There are 15 residues in the CDR3. The germline gives CDR1 SGHRS, CDR2 YFSETQ. The CDR3 loop reads CASSLAGGFGQPQHF. Here the CDR3 DNA reads TGCGCCAGCAGCTTGGCCGGCGGCTTCGGGCAGCCCCAGCATTTT.

The chain carries TRBV5-6 and TRBJ2-1; D is unclear. The CDR3 extends over 12 amino acids. The germline V gene has CDR1 SGHDT and CDR2 YYEEEE. The germline V and J ends were trimmed by 2 bases and 4 bases, with 4 bases remaining between them. The CDR3 reads CASSLYYNEQFF. The CDR3 DNA sequence: TGTGCCAGCAGCTTATATTACAATGAGCAGTTCTTC.

The CDR3 here is CASNWEQGAIPNTEAFF. The CDR3 DNA is TGTGCCAGTAATTGGGAACAGGGGGCCATCCCGAACACTGAAGCTTTCTTT. The V and J genes are TRBV19 and TRBJ1-1, with 9 bases identical to TRBD1. The CDR3 is 17 amino acids. Germline assignment: CDR1 LNHDA and CDR2 SQIVND (reference sequence). V trimming: 7 bases; J trimming: 1 base; junction bases outside the gene matches: 13.

The sample holds a few counts of this clone. This CDR3 reads CASSQRLNTEAFF. In DNA, the CDR3 is TGTGCCAGCAGCCAACGTCTGAACACTGAAGCTTTCTTT. This sequence joins TRBV4-2 and TRBJ1-1, with D uncertain. Germline lookup yields CDR1 LGHNA and CDR2 YNFKEQ. V shed 2 bases and J shed 0 bases, with 4 bases lying between them. CDR3 length: 13 amino acids.

The chain is built from TRBV27 and TRBJ1-5; 9 bases fit TRBD1. The CDR3 runs to 19 residues. In germline, CDR1 is MNHEY, CDR2 SMNVEV (reference sequence). V was clipped by 1 base and J by 1 base; unmatched bases: 11. CDR3 sequence reads: CASSLFSGQGLSSNQPQHF. The CDR3 DNA reads TGTGCCAGCAGTTTATTCTCGGGACAGGGCTTATCGAGCAATCAGCCCCAGCATTTT.

The gene calls are TRBV29-1 and TRBJ2-5, with D unclear. Trimming took 7 bases from V and 0 from J, leaving 15 bases between them. The CDR3 sequence is 14 residues long. The germline V gene encodes CDR1 SQVTM and CDR2 ANQGSEA. CDR3: CSAPSTVYQETQYF. CDR3 coding DNA: TGCAGCGCTCCTTCGACTGTTTACCAAGAGACCCAGTACTTC. Looking up the rest from reference TRBV29-1 and TRBJ2-5 gives the full variable domain: SAVISQKPSRDICQRGTSLTIQCQVDSQVTMMFWYRQQPGQSLTLIATANQGSEATYESGFVIDKFPISRPNLTFSTLTVSNMSPEDSSIYLCSAPSTVYQETQYFGPGTRLLVL.

DNA of the CDR3: TGCGCCAGCAGCCAAGGTAGGACAGGGGGTTGGACTGAAGCTTTCTTT. It translates to CASSQGRTGGWTEAFF. This chain joins TRBV4-1 and TRBJ1-1; 10 bases are a match to TRBD1. The CDR3 sequence is 16 residues long. Unmatched junction bases numbered 7, after V lost 1 base and J lost 5 bases. Germline V gene lookup returns CDR1 MGHRA and CDR2 YSYEKL.

Turning to this clone: One end of the junction fails to match germline, which may point to a read error. The chain employs TRBV7-7 and TRBJ2-2; the match to TRBD1 covers 10 bases. This CDR3 comprises 16 residues. Germline CDR1 is SSHAT and CDR2 is FNYEAQ (reference sequence). The DNA of the CDR3 is TGTGCTAGCAGCCCTACCCGGGACAGGGGCACCGGGGAGCTGTTTTTT. Its translation is CASSPTRDRGTGELFF.

This clone was counted a few times. The V call is TRBV6-5, the J call TRBJ2-3, with 7 positions matching TRBD1. Germline CDR1 and CDR2: MNHEY and SVGAGI. The CDR3 has 13 amino acids. The J segment lost 4 bases and the V segment lost 5 bases, leaving 3 bases of the junction unmatched. The CDR3 is CASSITGADTQYF. The CDR3 DNA sequence: TGTGCCAGCAGTATCACAGGGGCAGATACGCAGTATTTT.

The rearrangement joins TRBV7-8 to TRBJ1-3; no definite D call. The V end lost 1 base, the J end lost 4 bases, and 5 bases lay between the germline ends. This CDR3 is built from 13 residues. CDR1 SGHVS and CDR2 FQNEAQ come from the germline V gene. The CDR3 DNA reads TGTGCCAGCAGCTTAGATCTAGGAAACACCATATATTTT. As protein: CASSLDLGNTIYF.

The chain is built from TRBV5-1 and TRBJ1-2, with D perhaps matching TRBD1 (5 bases). Trimming removed 1 base at V and 3 bases at J, with 10 bases between. The CDR3 has 14 amino acids. Germline CDR1 and CDR2: SGHRS and YFSETQ. In nucleotides, the CDR3 is TGCGCCAGCAGCTTGAGACAGACCGACTATGGCTACACCTTC. Translating it yields CASSLRQTDYGYTF. Filled out from reference TRBV5-1 and TRBJ1-2, the complete variable domain reads KAGVTQTPRYLIKTRGQQVTLSCSPISGHRSVSWYQQTPGQGLQFLFEYFSETQRNKGNFPGRFSGRQFSNSRSEMNVSTLELGDSALYLCASSLRQTDYGYTFGSGTRLTVV.

In DNA form, the CDR3 reads TGTGCCAGCAGCTTAGTAGCCCTGGGTACCCAGTACTTC. It codes for CASSLVALGTQYF. This chain uses TRBV11-2 with TRBJ2-5; the D is unclear. The length of the CDR3 is 13 residues. Germline V CDR1 and CDR2: SGHAT, FQNNGV. The ends were cut back, 1 base at V and 8 bases at J, with 11 bases in the middle.

The chain has TRBV7-2 and TRBJ2-5, with 7 bases aligning to TRBD2. The last part of the DNA fits TRBJ2-7 better; the J call may be wrong. The CDR3 totals 15 residues. Germline CDR1 reads SGHTA; CDR2 reads FQGNSA. The CDR3 DNA is TGTGCCAGCAGCTTCGGGGGAGGGGTAGCCTACGAGCAGTACTTC. Protein product: CASSFGGGVAYEQYF.

This rearrangement joins TRBV5-1 to TRBJ1-2, with 9 bases fitting TRBD1. With V trimmed by 3 bases and J by 5 bases, 8 bases remained unmatched. Germline CDR1 reads SGHRS; CDR2 reads YFSETQ. This CDR3 is 15 amino acids long. CDR3 amino acids: CASSSDPGQGYGYTF. CDR3 nucleotides: TGCGCCAGCAGCTCTGACCCGGGACAGGGTTATGGCTACACCTTC.

The V and J genes are TRBV7-9 and TRBJ2-7; TRBD1 might be the D (5 bases). V was shortened by 5 bases and J by 1 base, with 9 bases between the two germline ends. The CDR3 runs to 13 residues. Germline V gene data show CDR1 as SEHNR and CDR2 as FQNEAQ (reference sequence). CDR3 bases: TGTGCCAGCAGCAGCGACAGTTCCTACGAGCAGTACTTC. As protein: CASSSDSSYEQYF.

This clone was seen only a few times. The CDR3 DNA reads TGTGCCAGCAGTTCCGGCGGGACTCGAGATACGCAGTATTTT. Its protein is CASSSGGTRDTQYF. This rearrangement joins TRBV6-6 to TRBJ2-3; TRBD2 might be the D (6 bases). The length of the CDR3 is 14 residues. The germline gives CDR1 MNHNY, CDR2 SVGAGI (reference sequence). Trimming removed 4 bases from V and 5 bases from J, with 13 bases in between.

This clone has more than one count but fewer than ten. The genes are TRBV5-1 and TRBJ2-2; 8 positions agree with TRBD1. In germline, CDR1 is SGHRS, CDR2 YFSETQ. The CDR3 is 13 residues long. The ends lost 8 bases at V and 5 bases at J; junction bases unmatched: 5. CDR3 sequence (DNA): TGCGCCAGTTCCGGACAGGGAACCGGGGAGCTGTTTTTT. Translating gives CASSGQGTGELFF. The full variable domain, in which reference TRBV5-1 and TRBJ2-2 provide the parts outside the CDR3, is KAGVTQTPRYLIKTRGQQVTLSCSPISGHRSVSWYQQTPGQGLQFLFEYFSETQRNKGNFPGRFSGRQFSNSRSEMNVSTLELGDSALYLCASSGQGTGELFFGEGSRLTVL.

V is TRBV18 and J is TRBJ1-2; tentative D call: TRBD1 (5 bases). The CDR3 is made up of 15 amino acids. Germline CDR1 KGHSH, CDR2 LQKENI. The ends were cut back, 3 bases at V and 2 bases at J, with 13 bases in the middle. The CDR3 sequence: CASSPQTDPNYGYTF. CDR3 sequence (DNA): TGTGCCAGCTCACCGCAGACAGACCCAAACTATGGCTACACCTTC.

The chain is built from TRBV6-5 and TRBJ2-2; possible D gene TRBD1, 6 bases. The V end lost 6 bases, the J end lost 4 bases, and 12 bases lay between the germline ends. Germline CDR1 MNHEY, CDR2 SVGAGI. The CDR3 spans 14 residues. As DNA, the CDR3 is TGTGCCAGCAGCTCCCCACAGGGCACCGGGGAGCTGTTTTTT. It codes for CASSSPQGTGELFF.

The gene calls are TRBV19 and TRBJ2-7, with D unclear. The CDR3 consists of 11 residues. Per the germline V gene, CDR1 is LNHDA and CDR2 is SQIVND (reference sequence). V lost 4 bases, J lost 6 bases, and 7 bases lay in between. DNA of the CDR3: TGTGCCAGTAGTACCCCGGGCGAGCAGTACTTC. It yields the protein CASSTPGEQYF.

V gene TRBV7-3 combines with J gene TRBJ2-1; possibly TRBD1 for D (5 bases). The CDR3 runs to 16 residues. V lost 1 base and J 8 bases, leaving 18 bases between the germline ends. Germline V CDR1 and CDR2: SGHTA, FQGTGA. The CDR3: CASSLIPTGLPYEQFF. The CDR3 region has the DNA TGTGCCAGCAGCTTAATCCCTACAGGTCTACCTTATGAGCAGTTCTTC.

This clone showed up just once. The rearrangement uses TRBV5-4 and TRBJ2-5, with 9 bases identical to TRBD2. Germline trimming cut 2 bases from V and 2 bases from J; bases unmatched to any gene: 4. CDR1 SGHNT and CDR2 YYREEE come from the germline V gene (reference sequence). CDR3 size: 15 residues. In DNA form, the CDR3 reads TGTGCCAGCAGCTTTCGACTAGCGGCACAAGAGACCCAGTACTTC. Protein sequence: CASSFRLAAQETQYF.

CDR3 sequence reads: CASSDGGSASAQYF. The DNA of the CDR3 is TGTGCCAGCAGTGACGGCGGCTCTGCAAGTGCGCAGTATTTT. J is TRBJ2-3 and V is TRBV6-4; D unclear. The V gene lost 2 bases and the J gene lost 10 bases, with 16 bases spanning the gap. CDR1 MRHNA and CDR2 SNTAGT come from the germline V gene. The CDR3 sequence is 14 residues long.

A word on this clone: Other DNA sequences from this sample encode an identical CDR3 as well. The gene calls are TRBV14 and TRBJ2-7, with D possibly being TRBD2 (6 bases). V lost 6 bases, J lost 3 bases, and 15 bases lay in between. The CDR3 is made up of 14 amino acids. CDR1 and CDR2 from the germline V gene are SGHDN and FVKESK. The CDR3 bases are TGTGCCAGCAGTCGCGGGACCCAACTCTACGAGCAGTACTTC. It encodes CASSRGTQLYEQYF.